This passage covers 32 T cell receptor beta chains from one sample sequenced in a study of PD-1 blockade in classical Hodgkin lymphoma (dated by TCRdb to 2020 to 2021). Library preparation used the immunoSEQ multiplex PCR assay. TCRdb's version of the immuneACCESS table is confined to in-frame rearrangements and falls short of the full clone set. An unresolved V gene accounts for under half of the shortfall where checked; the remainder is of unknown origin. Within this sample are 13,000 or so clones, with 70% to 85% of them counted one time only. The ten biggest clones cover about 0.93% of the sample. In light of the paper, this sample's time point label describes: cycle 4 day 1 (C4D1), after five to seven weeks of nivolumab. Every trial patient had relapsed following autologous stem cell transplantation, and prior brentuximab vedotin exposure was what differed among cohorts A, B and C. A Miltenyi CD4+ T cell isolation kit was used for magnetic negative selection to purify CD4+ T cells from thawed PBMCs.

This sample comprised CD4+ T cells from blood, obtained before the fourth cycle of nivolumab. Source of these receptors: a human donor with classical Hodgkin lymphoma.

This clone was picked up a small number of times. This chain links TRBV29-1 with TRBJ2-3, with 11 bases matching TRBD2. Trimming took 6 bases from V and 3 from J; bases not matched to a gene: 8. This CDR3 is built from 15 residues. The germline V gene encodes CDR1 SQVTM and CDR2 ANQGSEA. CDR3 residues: CSVRGLAGGTDTQYF. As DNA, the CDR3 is TGCAGCGTGAGGGGGCTAGCGGGAGGAACAGATACGCAGTATTTT.

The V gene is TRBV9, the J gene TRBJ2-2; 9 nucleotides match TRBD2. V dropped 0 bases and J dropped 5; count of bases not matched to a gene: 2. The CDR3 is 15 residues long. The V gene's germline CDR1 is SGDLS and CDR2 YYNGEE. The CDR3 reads CASSVGSGGTGELFF. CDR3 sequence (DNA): TGTGCCAGCAGCGTAGGGAGCGGGGGGACCGGGGAGCTGTTTTTT.

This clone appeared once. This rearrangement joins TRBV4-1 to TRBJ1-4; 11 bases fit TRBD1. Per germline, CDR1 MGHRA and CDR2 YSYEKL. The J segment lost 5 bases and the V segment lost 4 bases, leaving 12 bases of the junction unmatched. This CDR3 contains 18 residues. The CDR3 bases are TGCGCCAGCAGCCTCAAGGGTTCGGGACAGGGGGGAAATGAAAAACTGTTTTTT. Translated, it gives CASSLKGSGQGGNEKLFF.

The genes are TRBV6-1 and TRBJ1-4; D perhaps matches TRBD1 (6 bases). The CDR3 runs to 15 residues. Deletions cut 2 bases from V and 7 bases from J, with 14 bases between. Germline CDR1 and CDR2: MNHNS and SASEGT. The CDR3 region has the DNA TGTGCCAGCAGTGAAATGCGGGGGGGGGCTGAAAAACTGTTTTTT. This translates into CASSEMRGGAEKLFF.

CDR3 amino acids: CAWDSFGNTIYF. The CDR3 DNA reads as TGTGCCTGGGACAGCTTCGGAAACACCATATATTTT. The chain uses TRBV30 and TRBJ1-3, with a weak D call TRBD1 (5 bases). V was clipped by 5 bases and J by 4 bases, with 9 bases between them. CDR3 length: 12 residues. Germline V gives CDR1 GTSNPN, CDR2 SVGIG (reference sequence).

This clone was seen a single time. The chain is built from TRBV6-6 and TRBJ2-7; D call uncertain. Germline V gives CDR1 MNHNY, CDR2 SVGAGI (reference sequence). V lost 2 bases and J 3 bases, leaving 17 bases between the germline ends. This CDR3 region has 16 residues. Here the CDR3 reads CASSYGPIVGGYEQYF. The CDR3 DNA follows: TGTGCCAGCAGTTACGGCCCCATCGTAGGCGGCTACGAGCAGTACTTC.

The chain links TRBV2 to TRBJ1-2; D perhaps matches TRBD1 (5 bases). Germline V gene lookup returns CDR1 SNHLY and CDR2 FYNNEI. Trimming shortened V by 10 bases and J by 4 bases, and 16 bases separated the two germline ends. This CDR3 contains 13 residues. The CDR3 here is CAILPGVVYGYTF. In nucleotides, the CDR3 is TGTGCCATTCTTCCGGGGGTCGTCTATGGCTACACCTTC.

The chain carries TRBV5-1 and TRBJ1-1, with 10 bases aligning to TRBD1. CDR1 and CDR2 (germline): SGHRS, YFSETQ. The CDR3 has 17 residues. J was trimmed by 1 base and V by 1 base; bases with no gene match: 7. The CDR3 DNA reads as TGCGCCAGCAGCTTGACAAGACAGGGGGCTAGGAACACTGAAGCTTTCTTT. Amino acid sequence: CASSLTRQGARNTEAFF.

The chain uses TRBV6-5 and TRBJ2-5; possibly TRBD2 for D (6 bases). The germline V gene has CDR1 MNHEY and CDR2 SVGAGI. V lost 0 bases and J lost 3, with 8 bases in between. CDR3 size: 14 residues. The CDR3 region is CASSYSGGEETQYF. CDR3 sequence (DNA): TGTGCCAGCAGTTACTCGGGGGGAGAAGAGACCCAGTACTTC.

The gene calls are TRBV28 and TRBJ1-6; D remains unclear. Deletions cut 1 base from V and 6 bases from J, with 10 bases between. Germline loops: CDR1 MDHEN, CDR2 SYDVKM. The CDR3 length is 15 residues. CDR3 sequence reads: CASSLSQILNSPLHF. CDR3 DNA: TGTGCCAGCAGTTTATCACAGATTCTTAATTCACCCCTCCACTTT. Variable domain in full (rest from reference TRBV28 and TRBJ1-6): DVKVTQSSRYLVKRTGEKVFLECVQDMDHENMFWYRQDPGLGLRLIYFSYDVKMKEKGDIPEGYSVSREKKERFSLILESASTNQTSMYLCASSLSQILNSPLHFGNGTRLTVT.

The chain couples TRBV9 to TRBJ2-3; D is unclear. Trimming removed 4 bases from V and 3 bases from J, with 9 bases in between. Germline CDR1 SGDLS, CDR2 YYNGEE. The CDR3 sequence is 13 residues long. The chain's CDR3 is CASSSHRTDTQYF. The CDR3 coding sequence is TGTGCCAGCAGCTCCCACAGAACAGATACGCAGTATTTT. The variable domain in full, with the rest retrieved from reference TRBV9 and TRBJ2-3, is DSGVTQTPKHLITATGQRVTLRCSPRSGDLSVYWYQQSLDQGLQFLIQYYNGEERAKGNILERFSAQQFPDLHSELNLSSLELGDSALYFCASSSHRTDTQYFGPGTRLTVL.

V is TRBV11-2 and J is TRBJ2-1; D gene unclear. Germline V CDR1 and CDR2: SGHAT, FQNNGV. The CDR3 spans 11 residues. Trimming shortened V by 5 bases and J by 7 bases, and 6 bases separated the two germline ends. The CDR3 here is CASSPGNEQFF. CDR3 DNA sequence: TGTGCCAGCAGCCCCGGGAATGAGCAGTTCTTC.

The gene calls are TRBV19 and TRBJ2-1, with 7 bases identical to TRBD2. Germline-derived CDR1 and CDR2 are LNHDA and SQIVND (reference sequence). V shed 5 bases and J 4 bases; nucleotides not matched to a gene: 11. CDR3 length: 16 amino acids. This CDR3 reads CASSVPRAGVYNEQFF. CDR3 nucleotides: TGTGCCAGTAGTGTCCCCCGGGCGGGAGTTTACAATGAGCAGTTCTTC.

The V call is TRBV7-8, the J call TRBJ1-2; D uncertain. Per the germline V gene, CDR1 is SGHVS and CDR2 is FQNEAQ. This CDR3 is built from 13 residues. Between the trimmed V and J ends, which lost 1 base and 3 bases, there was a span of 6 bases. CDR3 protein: CASSLGTDYGYTF. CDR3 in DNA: TGTGCCAGCAGCTTAGGCACAGACTATGGCTACACCTTC. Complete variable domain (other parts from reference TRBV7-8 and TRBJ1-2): GAGVSQSPRYKVAKRGQDVALRCDPISGHVSLFWYQQALGQGPEFLTYFQNEAQLDKSGLPSDRFFAERPEGSVSTLKIQRTQQEDSAVYLCASSLGTDYGYTFGSGTRLTVV.

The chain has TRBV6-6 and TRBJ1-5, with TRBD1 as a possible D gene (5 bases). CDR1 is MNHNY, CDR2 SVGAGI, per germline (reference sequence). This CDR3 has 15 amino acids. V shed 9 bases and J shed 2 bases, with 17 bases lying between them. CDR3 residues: CASRLGERRNQPQHF. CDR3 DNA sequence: TGTGCCAGTCGATTGGGGGAAAGGCGCAATCAGCCCCAGCATTTT.

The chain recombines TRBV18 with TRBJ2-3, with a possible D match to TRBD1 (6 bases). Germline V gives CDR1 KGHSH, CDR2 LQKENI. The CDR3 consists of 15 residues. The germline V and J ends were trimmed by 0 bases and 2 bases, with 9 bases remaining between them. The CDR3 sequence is CASSPPGQSTDTQYF. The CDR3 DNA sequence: TGTGCCAGCTCACCACCCGGACAGTCCACAGATACGCAGTATTTT.

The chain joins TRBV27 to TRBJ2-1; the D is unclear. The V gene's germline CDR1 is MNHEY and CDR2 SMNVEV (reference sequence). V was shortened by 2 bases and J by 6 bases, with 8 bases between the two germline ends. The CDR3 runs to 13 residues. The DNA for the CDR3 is TGTGCCAGCAGTTTAAAGACTGCCAATGAGCAGTTCTTC. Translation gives CASSLKTANEQFF.

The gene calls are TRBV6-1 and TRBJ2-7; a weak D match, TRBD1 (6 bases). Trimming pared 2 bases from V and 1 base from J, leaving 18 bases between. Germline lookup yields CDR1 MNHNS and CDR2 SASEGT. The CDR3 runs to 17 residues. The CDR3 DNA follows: TGTGCCAGCAGTGAAAGTCGAGACAGGAGCCTTTCCTACGAGCAGTACTTC. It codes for CASSESRDRSLSYEQYF.

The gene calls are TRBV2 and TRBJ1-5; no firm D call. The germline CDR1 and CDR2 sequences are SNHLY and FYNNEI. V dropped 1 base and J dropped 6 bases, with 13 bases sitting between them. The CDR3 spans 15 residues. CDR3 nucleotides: TGTGCCAGCAGTGAAGGCTTAAGTCCCGTTCAGCCCCAGCATTTT. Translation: CASSEGLSPVQPQHF.

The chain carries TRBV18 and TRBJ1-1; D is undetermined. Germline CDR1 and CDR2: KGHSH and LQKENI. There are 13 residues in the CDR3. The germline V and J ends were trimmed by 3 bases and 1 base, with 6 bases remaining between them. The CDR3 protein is CASSPLANTEAFF. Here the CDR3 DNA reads TGTGCCAGCTCACCCCTAGCGAACACTGAAGCTTTCTTT.

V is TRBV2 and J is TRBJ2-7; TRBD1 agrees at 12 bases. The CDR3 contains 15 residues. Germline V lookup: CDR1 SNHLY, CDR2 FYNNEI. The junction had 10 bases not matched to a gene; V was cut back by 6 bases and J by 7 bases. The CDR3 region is CASSKGRDRGREQYF. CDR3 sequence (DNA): TGTGCCAGCAGCAAAGGCCGGGACAGGGGGCGTGAGCAGTACTTC.

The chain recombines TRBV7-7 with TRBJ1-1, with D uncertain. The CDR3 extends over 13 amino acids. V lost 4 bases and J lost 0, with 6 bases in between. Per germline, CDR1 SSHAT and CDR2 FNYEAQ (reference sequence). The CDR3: CASSSDMNTEAFF. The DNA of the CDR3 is TGTGCCAGCAGCTCAGACATGAACACTGAAGCTTTCTTT.

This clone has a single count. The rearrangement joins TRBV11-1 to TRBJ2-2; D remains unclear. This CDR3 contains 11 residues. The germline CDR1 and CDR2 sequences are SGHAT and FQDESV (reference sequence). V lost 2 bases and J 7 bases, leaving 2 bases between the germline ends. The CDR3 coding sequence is TGTGCCAGCAGCTTAAACGGGGAGCTGTTTTTT. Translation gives CASSLNGELFF.

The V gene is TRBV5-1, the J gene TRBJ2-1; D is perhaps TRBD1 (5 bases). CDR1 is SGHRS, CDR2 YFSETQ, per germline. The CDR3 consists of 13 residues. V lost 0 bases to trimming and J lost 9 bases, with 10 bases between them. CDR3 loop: CASSLVGVSEQFF. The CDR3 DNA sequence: TGCGCCAGCAGCTTGGTAGGGGTCAGTGAGCAGTTCTTC.

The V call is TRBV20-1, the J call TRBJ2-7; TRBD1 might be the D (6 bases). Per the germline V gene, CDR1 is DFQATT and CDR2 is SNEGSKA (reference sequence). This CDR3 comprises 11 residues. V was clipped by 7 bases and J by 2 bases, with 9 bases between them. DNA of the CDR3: TGCAGTGTCAGGGGTGCCTACGAGCAGTACTTC. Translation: CSVRGAYEQYF.

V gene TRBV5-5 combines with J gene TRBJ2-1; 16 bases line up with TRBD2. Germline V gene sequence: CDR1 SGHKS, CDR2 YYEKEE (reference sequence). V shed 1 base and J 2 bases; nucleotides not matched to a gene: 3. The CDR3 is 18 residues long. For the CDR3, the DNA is TGTGCCAGCAGCTTGACCGGGACTAGCGGGGGGGCCTACAATGAGCAGTTCTTC. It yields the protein CASSLTGTSGGAYNEQFF.

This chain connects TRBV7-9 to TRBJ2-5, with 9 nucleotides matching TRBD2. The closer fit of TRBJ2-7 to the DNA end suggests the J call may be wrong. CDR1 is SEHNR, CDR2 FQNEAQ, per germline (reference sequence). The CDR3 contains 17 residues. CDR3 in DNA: TGTGCCAGCAGCTTTAACCTTGGGACTAGCAGACCCTACGAGCAGTACTTC. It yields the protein CASSFNLGTSRPYEQYF.

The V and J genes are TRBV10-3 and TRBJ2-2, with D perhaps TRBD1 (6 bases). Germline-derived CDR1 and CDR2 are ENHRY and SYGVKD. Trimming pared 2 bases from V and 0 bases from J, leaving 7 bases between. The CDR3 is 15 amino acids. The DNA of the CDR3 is TGTGCCATCAGTGAGAGGGGGTCGAACACCGGGGAGCTGTTTTTT. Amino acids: CAISERGSNTGELFF.

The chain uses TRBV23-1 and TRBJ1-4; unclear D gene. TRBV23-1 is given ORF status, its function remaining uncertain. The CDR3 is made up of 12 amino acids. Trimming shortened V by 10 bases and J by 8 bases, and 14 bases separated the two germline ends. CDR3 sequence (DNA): TGCGCCATCCCGGACCCGGGGGAAAAACTGTTTTTT. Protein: CAIPDPGEKLFF.

CDR3 protein: CASSANTGGKNIQYF. Here the CDR3 DNA reads TGCGCCAGCAGCGCCAATACAGGGGGGAAAAACATTCAGTACTTC. V gene TRBV10-1 combines with J gene TRBJ2-4; 8 bases fit TRBD1. The V gene's germline CDR1 is WNHNN and CDR2 SYGVQD (reference sequence). This CDR3 has 15 amino acids. V lost 6 bases, J lost 4 bases, and 8 bases stayed unmatched.

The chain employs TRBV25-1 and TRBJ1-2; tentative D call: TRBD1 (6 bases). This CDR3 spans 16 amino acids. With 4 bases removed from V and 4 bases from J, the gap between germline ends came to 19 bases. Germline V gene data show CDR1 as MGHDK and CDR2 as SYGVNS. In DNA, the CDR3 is TGTGCCAGCAGTGGAATTTCAGGGGAGGTGGTCTATGGCTACACCTTC. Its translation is CASSGISGEVVYGYTF.

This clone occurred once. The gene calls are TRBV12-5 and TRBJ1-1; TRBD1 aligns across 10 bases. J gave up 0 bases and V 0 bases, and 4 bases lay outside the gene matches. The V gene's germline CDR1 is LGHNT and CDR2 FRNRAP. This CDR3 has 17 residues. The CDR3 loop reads CASGLVGGQGMNTEAFF. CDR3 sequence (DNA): TGTGCTAGTGGTTTGGTAGGGGGACAGGGGATGAACACTGAAGCTTTCTTT.